What follows are 17 T cell receptor beta chains derived from one specimen sequenced in a study of CXCR3-negative and CXCR3-positive naive CD8 T cells. Study findings and constraints: A higher hydrophobicity marked the TRB CDR3s of CXCR3-positive naive cells versus CXCR3-negative naive cells.

5' RACE that incorporated UMI labels was used to prepare the TRB cDNA libraries. Reprocessing the 5' RACE reads, TCRdb reports a single entry for every CDR3 protein and omits DNA. The sample includes under 75,000 distinct CDR3 sequences. Their antigens remain unidentified. Sequenced sample: naive CXCR3+ CD8+ T cells from blood. The sample's subset: CD45RO-CCR7+CD27+CD95- naive CD8+ T cells expressing CXCR3 (TNR3+). The receptors come from a human donor in good health. Some clones in this sample may be carry-over from other donors' samples.

V and J are TRBV20-1 and TRBJ1-6; without DNA, the TCRdb call of TRBD1 cannot be checked. CDR1 is DFQATT, CDR2 SNEGSKA, per germline (reference sequence). This CDR3 is 17 amino acids long. The CDR3: CSASGGFQVGNNSPLHF.

V and J are TRBV2 and TRBJ1-3; no DNA is available, so the TRBD1 call from TCRdb remains unchecked. Per germline, CDR1 SNHLY and CDR2 FYNNEI. CDR3 length: 14 amino acids. The CDR3 protein is CAILTGSSGNTIYF.

The CDR3 loop is CASSQDGYEQYF. This chain links TRBV4-1 with TRBJ2-7. The CDR3 is made up of 12 amino acids. CDR1 is MGHRA and CDR2 is YSYEKL in the germline V gene.

The V gene is TRBV28, the J gene TRBJ1-1; with no DNA, the TCRdb D assignment of TRBD1 cannot be verified. The length of the CDR3 is 17 residues. Germline values: CDR1 MDHEN, CDR2 SYDVKM. The CDR3 spells CASSLPKDKGPLLEAFF.

This rearrangement joins TRBV2 to TRBJ2-2. The CDR3 length is 11 residues. From germline, CDR1 is SNHLY and CDR2 FYNNEI. CDR3 amino acids: CASSFTGELFF. The whole variable domain, remainder taken from reference TRBV2 and TRBJ2-2, is EPEVTQTPSHQVTQMGQEVILRCVPISNHLYFYWYRQILGQKVEFLVSFYNNEISEKSEIFDDQFSVERPDGSNFTLKIRSTKLEDSAMYFCASSFTGELFFGEGSRLTVL.

This chain connects TRBV6-2 or TRBV6-3 to TRBJ2-5. In germline, CDR1 is MNHEY, CDR2 SVGEGT. This CDR3 is built from 18 residues. This chain's CDR3 is CASSYLADRIQYQETQYF.

J is TRBJ1-2 and V is TRBV29-1; there is no DNA to check the TCRdb D call of TRBD1. CDR1 and CDR2 from the germline V gene are SQVTM and ANQGSEA. This CDR3 spans 16 amino acids. CDR3 in amino acids: CSVESRAGGINYGYTF. Looking up the rest from reference TRBV29-1 and TRBJ1-2 gives the full variable domain: SAVISQKPSRDICQRGTSLTIQCQVDSQVTMMFWYRQQPGQSLTLIATANQGSEATYESGFVIDKFPISRPNLTFSTLTVSNMSPEDSSIYLCSVESRAGGINYGYTFGSGTRLTVV.

The chain joins TRBV6-2 or TRBV6-3 to TRBJ2-1. Germline CDR1 is MNHEY and CDR2 is SVGEGT. The CDR3 has 14 amino acids. CDR3 loop: CASSYASSYNEQFF.

The CDR3 is CSVELVSGGANTGELFF. This sequence joins TRBV29-1 and TRBJ2-2; without DNA, the TCRdb call of TRBD2 cannot be checked. Germline V gene data show CDR1 as SQVTM and CDR2 as ANQGSEA. This CDR3 contains 17 residues.

This chain links TRBV15 with TRBJ2-2; TCRdb's D call of TRBD2 is untestable without DNA. Germline CDR1 is LNHNV and CDR2 is YYDKDF (reference sequence). There are 15 residues in the CDR3. The CDR3 region is CATSRGLANTGELFF.

The V call is TRBV25-1, the J call TRBJ2-7. The CDR3 loop spans 13 amino acids. In germline, CDR1 is MGHDK, CDR2 SYGVNS. The CDR3 sequence is CASSEGGGYEQYF.

This chain uses TRBV6-6 with TRBJ2-3; the TRBD2 assignment by TCRdb is unverifiable without DNA. The CDR3 is 15 amino acids. CDR1 and CDR2 (germline): MNHNY, SVGAGI (reference sequence). CDR3 sequence reads: CASSDRDYFTDTQYF.

The chain combines TRBV7-2 with TRBJ1-2; without DNA, the TCRdb call of TRBD1 cannot be checked. The CDR3 is 14 amino acids. Germline assignment: CDR1 SGHTA and CDR2 FQGNSA. This CDR3 is CASSSVRTAHGYTF. Full variable domain (rest looked up from reference TRBV7-2 and TRBJ1-2): GAGVSQSPSNKVTEKGKDVELRCDPISGHTALYWYRQSLGQGLEFLIYFQGNSAPDKSGLPSDRFSAERTGGSVSTLTIQRTQQEDSAVYLCASSSVRTAHGYTFGSGTRLTVV.

The rearrangement uses TRBV9 and TRBJ1-5. The CDR3 is made up of 15 amino acids. Germline loops: CDR1 SGDLS, CDR2 YYNGEE. CDR3 residues: CASSSTAYSNQPQHF.

This chain uses TRBV4-3 with TRBJ1-1; as DNA is missing, the TRBD1 call by TCRdb cannot be tested. Germline CDR1 LGHNA, CDR2 YSLEER. The CDR3 spans 15 residues. CDR3: CASSLSGTMNTEAFF.

Here the CDR3 reads CASSLGVGGAYEQYF. The genes are TRBV12-3 or TRBV12-4 and TRBJ2-7; as DNA is missing, the TRBD2 call by TCRdb cannot be tested. The CDR3 contains 15 residues.

The chain has TRBV20-1 and TRBJ2-2; TCRdb calls TRBD2, which cannot be checked without DNA. Germline lookup yields CDR1 DFQATT and CDR2 SNEGSKA (reference sequence). The length of the CDR3 is 15 residues. This CDR3 reads CSARSGGENTGELFF.